These 10 T cell receptor beta chains were sequenced from one sample in a study of response to subunit inactivated influenza vaccine (dated by TCRdb to about 2018). The protocol used for the library was RT-PCR. Sequenced using an Illumina HiSeq 2500. TCRdb passed the public sequencing reads through fastp at Q25 and MiXCR, retaining productive beta sequences. Entries that share a CDR3 protein sequence are merged under the most common genes and DNA. This sample lists some 640,000 distinct CDR3 sequences; approximately 15% were detected once. Together, the top ten hold less than 9% of the sample. The sample consisted of PBMCs from blood, taken less than 15 days before vaccination. These receptor sequences come from a man aged 50-60 years who received an inactivated influenza vaccine. Donor details come from another sample of the same person, matched by shared clones.

This clonotype was seen a few times. The chain uses TRBV5-1 and TRBJ2-6; D remains ambiguous. The CDR3 extends over 17 amino acids. With 0 bases removed from V and 1 base from J, the gap between germline ends came to 11 bases. Per the germline V gene, CDR1 is SGHRS and CDR2 is YFSETQ. CDR3 sequence reads: CASSLAGRISGANVLTF. DNA for the CDR3: TGCGCCAGCAGCTTGGCTGGCAGGATTTCTGGGGCCAACGTCCTGACTTTC.

This clonotype showed up just a few times. The gene calls are TRBV6-1 and TRBJ1-5; tentative D call: TRBD1 (5 bases). The CDR3 has 14 residues. CDR1 is MNHNS and CDR2 is SASEGT in the germline V gene. V shed 6 bases and J shed 9 bases, with 18 bases lying between them. As DNA, the CDR3 is TGTGCCAGCAGCCCGGGGGGGGTTCGTGTGCCCCAGCATTTT. Its translation: CASSPGGVRVPQHF.

In its sample, this clonotype was seen a few times. The V gene is TRBV7-2, the J gene TRBJ2-7; D remains unclear. The germline CDR1 and CDR2 sequences are SGHTA and FQGNSA. The CDR3 consists of 15 residues. Trimming stripped 1 base from V and 3 bases from J, with 13 bases between. CDR3 bases: TGTGCCAGCAGCTTAGTTCAGACGGCAAACTACGAGCAGTACTTC. Its protein product is CASSLVQTANYEQYF.

The V gene is TRBV12-3 or TRBV12-4, the J gene TRBJ1-1; 10 bases line up with TRBD1. V gave up 5 bases and J gave up 1 base; unmatched junction bases: 4. The CDR3 loop spans 15 amino acids. The CDR3 region has the DNA TGTGCCAGCAGTCTCTGGACAGGGGGGAACACTGAAGCTTTCTTT. It yields the protein CASSLWTGGNTEAFF.

The V gene is TRBV29-1, the J gene TRBJ1-1; 7 bases map to TRBD1. Germline V gives CDR1 SQVTM, CDR2 ANQGSEA. The CDR3 contains 12 residues. V was clipped by 7 bases and J by 0 bases; unmatched bases: 2. The CDR3 bases are TGCAGCGGGGACAGCATGAACACTGAAGCTTTCTTT. Its protein product is CSGDSMNTEAFF.

In this sample, this clonotype turned up a few times. This rearrangement joins TRBV11-2 to TRBJ2-2, with 7 bases lining up with TRBD1. J lost 5 bases, V lost 5 bases, and 5 bases had no gene match. CDR3 length: 14 residues. Germline assignment: CDR1 SGHAT and CDR2 FQNNGV. CDR3 loop: CASSTTGVTGELFF. The CDR3 DNA reads as TGTGCCAGCAGCACAACAGGGGTGACCGGGGAGCTGTTTTTT.

The J gene is TRBJ2-2, the V gene TRBV3-1; 9 nucleotides line up with TRBD1. CDR3 length: 17 residues. Trimming at V came to 1 base and at J to 2 bases, leaving 5 bases not matched to a gene. The germline V gene encodes CDR1 LGHDT and CDR2 YNNKEL (reference sequence). In DNA, the CDR3 is TGTGCCAGCAGCCAAGCCCCGGGACAGGGAAACACCGGGGAGCTGTTTTTT. Translation gives CASSQAPGQGNTGELFF.

The genes are TRBV5-1 and TRBJ1-3; no reliable D call. CDR1 SGHRS and CDR2 YFSETQ come from the germline V gene. V gave up 0 bases and J gave up 0 bases, with 13 bases separating them. The CDR3 is 17 residues long. For the CDR3, the DNA is TGCGCCAGCAGCTTGGAGGCAGGTCGTCACTCTGGAAACACCATATATTTT. It specifies CASSLEAGRHSGNTIYF.

This clonotype was recorded at least ten times. The chain combines TRBV18 with TRBJ2-3; TRBD1 or TRBD2 may be the D gene (5 bases each). Germline CDR1 reads KGHSH; CDR2 reads LQKENI. The CDR3 is made up of 15 amino acids. Trimming removed 0 bases at V and 7 bases at J, with 14 bases between. The CDR3 reads CASSPPGPQTNTQYF. DNA for the CDR3: TGTGCCAGCTCACCACCGGGACCTCAAACGAATACGCAGTATTTT.

The sample holds a few counts of this clonotype. The J gene is TRBJ2-2, the V gene TRBV24-1; tentative D call: TRBD2 (5 bases). V dropped 3 bases and J dropped 5 bases, with 6 bases sitting between them. In germline, CDR1 is KGHDR, CDR2 SFDVKD. The CDR3 spans 13 residues. CDR3 nucleotides: TGTGCCACCAGTGATCCGGGGACCGGGGAGCTGTTTTTT. It translates to CATSDPGTGELFF.